This T cell receptor beta chain was captured in a study of graft-versus-host responses after intestinal transplantation. Study overall: Recipients were given multivisceral, liver-intestinal, or isolated intestinal transplants. Anti-thymocyte globulin served as induction for all recipients, who then took tacrolimus and steroids for approximately three years.

This clone was found a few times. Antigen unknown. The repertoire was sequenced with immunoSEQ multiplex PCR; TCRdb's copy has only in-frame clones and lacks some. The sample records about 61,000 clones, about 94% being singletons. Study outcomes and limitations: Detected in recipient marrow were GvH clones, some of which were first observed in ileum or blood.

CDR1 KGHSH and CDR2 LQKENI come from the germline V gene. V gave up 4 bases and J gave up 6 bases; unmatched junction bases: 6. The CDR3 has 14 residues. Sequenced here: unstimulated CD4+ T cells sorted from spleen or lymph node cells, sampled before transplant. The receptor was derived from a human donor who was the organ donor for an intestinal transplant. The chain links TRBV18 to TRBJ2-7, with TRBD1 matching over 10 bases. The CDR3 bases are TGTGCCAGCTCACTTGGACAGGGGGTGGGCGAGCAGTACTTC. This gives the protein CASSLGQGVGEQYF. The whole variable domain, remainder taken from reference TRBV18 and TRBJ2-7, is NAGVMQNPRHLVRRRGQEARLRCSPMKGHSHVYWYRQLPEEGLKFMVYLQKENIIDESGMPKERFSAEFPKEGPSILRIQQVVRGDSAAYFCASSLGQGVGEQYFGPGTRLTVT.